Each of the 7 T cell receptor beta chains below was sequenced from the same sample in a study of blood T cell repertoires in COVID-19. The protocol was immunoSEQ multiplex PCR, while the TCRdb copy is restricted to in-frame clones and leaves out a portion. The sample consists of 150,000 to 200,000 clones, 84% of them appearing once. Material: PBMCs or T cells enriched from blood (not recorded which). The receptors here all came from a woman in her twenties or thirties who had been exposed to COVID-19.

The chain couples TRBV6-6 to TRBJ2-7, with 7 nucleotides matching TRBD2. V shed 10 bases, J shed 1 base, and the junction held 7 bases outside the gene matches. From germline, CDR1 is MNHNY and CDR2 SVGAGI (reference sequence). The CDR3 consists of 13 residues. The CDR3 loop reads CATARGISYEQYF. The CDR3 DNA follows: TGTGCCACCGCGCGGGGGATTTCCTACGAGCAGTACTTC.

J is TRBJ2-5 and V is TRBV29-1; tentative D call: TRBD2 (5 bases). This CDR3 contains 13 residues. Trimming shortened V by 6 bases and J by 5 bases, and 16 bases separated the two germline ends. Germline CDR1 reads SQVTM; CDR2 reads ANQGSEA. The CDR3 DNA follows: TGCAGCGTCACACTAGGGAGTTACGAGACCCAGTACTTC. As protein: CSVTLGSYETQYF.

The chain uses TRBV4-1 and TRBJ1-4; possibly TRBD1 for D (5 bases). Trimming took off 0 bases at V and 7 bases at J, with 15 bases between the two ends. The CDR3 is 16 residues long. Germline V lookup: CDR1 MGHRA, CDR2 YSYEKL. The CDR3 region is CASSQEPQGFGEKLFF. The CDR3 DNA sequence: TGCGCCAGCAGCCAAGAACCCCAGGGATTCGGTGAAAAACTGTTTTTT.

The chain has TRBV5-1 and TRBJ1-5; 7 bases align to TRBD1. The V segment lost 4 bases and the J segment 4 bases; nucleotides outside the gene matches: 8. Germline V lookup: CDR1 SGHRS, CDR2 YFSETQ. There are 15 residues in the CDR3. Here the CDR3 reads CASSPRTGENQPQHF. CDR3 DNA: TGCGCCAGCAGCCCGCGGACAGGAGAAAATCAGCCCCAGCATTTT.

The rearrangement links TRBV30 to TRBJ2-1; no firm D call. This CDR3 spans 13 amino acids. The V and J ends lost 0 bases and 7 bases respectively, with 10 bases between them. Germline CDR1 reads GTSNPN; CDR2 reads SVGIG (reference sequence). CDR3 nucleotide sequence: TGTGCCTGGAGTGTACTCGGAGCTAATGAGCAGTTCTTC. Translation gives CAWSVLGANEQFF.

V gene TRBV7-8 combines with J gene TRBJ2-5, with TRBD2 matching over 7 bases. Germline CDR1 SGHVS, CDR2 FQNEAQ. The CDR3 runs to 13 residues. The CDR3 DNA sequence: TGTGCTTGTCAGCGGGAACTCCAAGAGACCCAGTACTTC. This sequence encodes CACQRELQETQYF.

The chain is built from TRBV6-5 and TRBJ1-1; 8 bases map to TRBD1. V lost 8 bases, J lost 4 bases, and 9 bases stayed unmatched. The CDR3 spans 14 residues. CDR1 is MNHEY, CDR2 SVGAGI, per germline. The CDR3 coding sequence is TGTGCCAGCGCCTCAGGGGGCCTGAGCACTGAAGCTTTCTTT. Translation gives CASASGGLSTEAFF.